The clone carrying this T cell receptor (beta chain) was counted at least ten times. The data derive from a study of Graves' ophthalmopathy and Graves' hyperthyroidism. Orbital computed tomography, together with clinical symptoms, serum thyroxine, TRAb and thyroid ultrasound, was used for diagnosis. V lost 2 bases, J lost 8 bases, and 9 bases lay in between. CDR3 length equals 12 residues. The germline V gene has CDR1 MRHNA and CDR2 SNTAGT. Beta-chain TCR CDR3 regions were amplified from RNA transcripts. Second-round multiplex PCR followed a first-round RT-PCR using HTBI primers. Each CDR3 protein is one row after TCRdb ran MiXCR on the multiplex PCR reads. Counted here are hundreds of thousands of distinct CDR3 sequences, roughly 39% occurring once; the ten biggest clones make up over 2.5%.

J is TRBJ1-2 and V is TRBV6-4; maybe TRBD1 (6 bases). Sequenced sample: peripheral blood. The receptor comes from an adult man with Graves' ophthalmopathy. CDR3: CASSDDRQGYTF. CDR3 coding DNA: TGTGCCAGCAGTGACGACAGGCAGGGCTACACCTTC.